These 27 T cell receptor beta chains originate from one sample sequenced in a study of neurological immune-mediated disorders. TCRdb ran MiXCR on the 5' RACE reads and lists one entry per CDR3 protein. This table holds some 22,000 distinct CDR3 sequences, 13% found once. The time point: technical triplicate 1. Sequencing was carried out using CD4+ T cells from blood. These receptor sequences come from a female donor with HTLV-1-associated myelopathy (HAM/TSP).

At least ten counts were recorded for this clonotype. This chain joins TRBV6-5 and TRBJ1-2; D uncertain. Trimming removed 4 bases from V and 0 bases from J, with 6 bases in between. Germline CDR1 reads MNHEY; CDR2 reads SVGAGI. The CDR3 loop spans 13 amino acids. The CDR3 DNA reads TGTGCCAGCAGTTCCGAGCCTAACTATGGCTACACCTTC. Its protein product is CASSSEPNYGYTF.

In this sample, this clonotype turned up many times. The chain is built from TRBV11-1 and TRBJ2-5, with D tentatively TRBD1 (7 bases). Germline V gene data show CDR1 as SGHAT and CDR2 as FQDESV (reference sequence). Trimming stripped 1 base from V and 5 bases from J, with 11 bases between. This CDR3 has 14 residues. In DNA form, the CDR3 reads TGTGCCAGCAGCTTAGGCGGGACAGCGGAGACCCAGTACTTC. Protein product: CASSLGGTAETQYF.

This clonotype was recorded at least ten times. The J gene is TRBJ2-3, the V gene TRBV7-2, with 7 bases aligning to TRBD2. V lost 4 bases, J lost 3 bases, and 1 base stayed unmatched. This CDR3 is 13 amino acids long. CDR1 SGHTA and CDR2 FQGNSA come from the germline V gene. CDR3: CASSWTRTDTQYF. Here the CDR3 DNA reads TGTGCCAGCAGCTGGACTAGGACAGATACGCAGTATTTT.

This clonotype has at least ten counts. The CDR3 protein is CASSRDRDPPYNEQFF. The CDR3 DNA follows: TGTGCCAGCAGCAGAGACCGGGACCCACCTTACAATGAGCAGTTCTTC. The V gene is TRBV12-3 or TRBV12-4, the J gene TRBJ2-1, with D possibly called TRBD1 or TRBD2 (5 bases each). This CDR3 has 16 residues. V lost 6 bases to trimming and J lost 4 bases, with 19 bases between them.

Many counts were recorded for this clonotype. The chain has TRBV28 and TRBJ2-5, with D maybe TRBD2 (6 bases). The CDR3 is made up of 14 amino acids. In germline, CDR1 is MDHEN, CDR2 SYDVKM. V was cut by 3 bases and J by 5 bases, with 13 bases left in between. CDR3 DNA sequence: TGTGCCAGCAGTTTGGTAGAGGGGAGGGAGACCCAGTACTTC. Translating it yields CASSLVEGRETQYF.

This clonotype was detected ten times or more. The chain recombines TRBV5-1 with TRBJ2-5; a possible D gene is TRBD1 (5 bases). There are 13 residues in the CDR3. V gave up 5 bases and J gave up 3 bases, with 11 bases separating them. Germline V lookup: CDR1 SGHRS, CDR2 YFSETQ. The CDR3 spells CASRAGNEETQYF. CDR3 coding DNA: TGCGCCAGCAGGGCAGGGAACGAAGAGACCCAGTACTTC.

This clonotype has at least ten counts. An end of the junction does not agree with germline; a read error may underlie this. In DNA, the CDR3 is TGTGCTAGCAGCTTACTAGCGGGAGATTCGGAGACCCAGTACTTC. Its protein product is CASSLLAGDSETQYF. This sequence joins TRBV7-7 and TRBJ2-5, with TRBD2 identical over 11 bases. This CDR3 comprises 15 residues. Germline CDR1 reads SSHAT; CDR2 reads FNYEAQ (reference sequence).

Ten or more counts support this clonotype. CDR3 region: CASRTSGSGWTQYF. The CDR3 DNA is TGTGCCAGCAGAACTAGCGGGAGCGGCTGGACCCAGTACTTC. This rearrangement joins TRBV12-3 or TRBV12-4 to TRBJ2-5; TRBD2 matches 11 bases. The CDR3 extends over 14 amino acids. Germline trimming cut 6 bases from V and 7 bases from J; bases unmatched to any gene: 7.

This clonotype rates as medium-sized (0.01 to 0.1%). V gene TRBV20-1 combines with J gene TRBJ2-5; D is ambiguous. Germline lookup yields CDR1 DFQATT and CDR2 SNEGSKA (reference sequence). This CDR3 comprises 13 residues. The V end lost 3 bases, the J end lost 3 bases, and 11 bases lay between the germline ends. CDR3 nucleotides: TGCAGTGCTAGCCCCCCTATTAAAGAGACCCAGTACTTC. This sequence encodes CSASPPIKETQYF.

The CDR3 nucleotides read TGTGCCAGCGACTTAGAGGGGGGCCAGGATACGCAGTATTTT. This translates into CASDLEGGQDTQYF. This sequence joins TRBV7-3 and TRBJ2-3; either TRBD1 or TRBD2 may supply D (6 bases each). This CDR3 comprises 14 residues. V was trimmed by 8 bases and J by 6 bases, leaving 18 bases between them. Germline CDR1 SGHTA, CDR2 FQGTGA.

This clonotype appeared many times. The V call is TRBV20-1, the J call TRBJ2-4; perhaps TRBD1 as D (6 bases). The V end lost 5 bases, the J end lost 8 bases, and 10 bases lay between the germline ends. In germline, CDR1 is DFQATT, CDR2 SNEGSKA (reference sequence). The CDR3 runs 11 residues. CDR3 amino acids: CSADPGDIQYF. For the CDR3, the DNA is TGCAGTGCTGACCCAGGGGACATTCAGTACTTC.

This clonotype was counted at least ten times. CDR3 in amino acids: CSASPASGVTDTQYF. DNA of the CDR3: TGCAGTGCTAGTCCCGCTAGCGGGGTCACAGATACGCAGTATTTT. The chain joins TRBV20-1 to TRBJ2-3; the match to TRBD2 covers 9 bases. This CDR3 has 15 amino acids. CDR1 DFQATT and CDR2 SNEGSKA come from the germline V gene (reference sequence). J was trimmed by 2 bases and V by 3 bases; bases with no gene match: 6.

This clonotype was detected ten times or more. V is TRBV5-1 and J is TRBJ2-2; TRBD1 matches at 10 bases. V dropped 4 bases and J dropped 4; count of bases not matched to a gene: 4. Germline V gene data show CDR1 as SGHRS and CDR2 as YFSETQ. The CDR3 has 15 amino acids. In nucleotides, the CDR3 is TGCGCCAGCAGCGCCGGACAGGGGGGCACCGGGGAGCTGTTTTTT. Protein: CASSAGQGGTGELFF. The full variable domain, in which reference TRBV5-1 and TRBJ2-2 provide the parts outside the CDR3, is KAGVTQTPRYLIKTRGQQVTLSCSPISGHRSVSWYQQTPGQGLQFLFEYFSETQRNKGNFPGRFSGRQFSNSRSEMNVSTLELGDSALYLCASSAGQGGTGELFFGEGSRLTVL.

As to this clonotype: This sequence may be a read error, since a much larger clone differs from it by one base. The V and J genes are TRBV30 and TRBJ1-5; TRBD1 matches at 8 bases. Germline V gene sequence: CDR1 GTSNPN, CDR2 SVGIG (reference sequence). There are 13 residues in the CDR3. After removal of 4 bases from V and 11 bases from J, the junction contained 10 bases not matched to a gene. This CDR3 is CAWTGQVNSTQHF. Here the CDR3 DNA reads TGTGCCTGGACGGGACAGGTGAATTCGACCCAGCATTTT.

This sequence joins TRBV9 and TRBJ2-1, with TRBD2 matching 12 bases. Germline CDR1 reads SGDLS; CDR2 reads YYNGEE. The CDR3 loop spans 15 amino acids. Trimming removed 4 bases from V and 9 bases from J; junction bases left unmatched: 8. CDR3 residues: CASSFTSGRRSEQFF. CDR3 sequence (DNA): TGTGCCAGCAGCTTTACTAGCGGGAGGCGGAGTGAGCAGTTCTTC.

This clonotype was found many times. CDR3 sequence reads: CASSFPNTGELFF. The CDR3, as DNA: TGCGCCAGCAGCTTCCCGAACACCGGGGAGCTGTTTTTT. This chain joins TRBV5-1 and TRBJ2-2; D is uncertain. CDR1 is SGHRS, CDR2 YFSETQ, per germline. V lost 2 bases and J 0 bases, leaving 2 bases between the germline ends. The CDR3 spans 13 residues.

The table lists this clonotype with many counts. V and J are TRBV20-1 and TRBJ2-1; D gene unclear. This CDR3 is built from 12 residues. CDR1 and CDR2 from the germline V gene are DFQATT and SNEGSKA (reference sequence). Deletions cut 5 bases from V and 5 bases from J, with 10 bases between. This chain's CDR3 is CSASGWNNEQFF. Written as DNA, the CDR3 is TGCAGTGCTTCCGGATGGAACAATGAGCAGTTCTTC.

This clonotype is labeled medium-sized (0.01 to 0.1%). This chain's CDR3 is CAISRGVSNTGELFF. The CDR3 DNA reads as TGTGCCATCAGTCGTGGCGTTTCGAACACCGGGGAGCTGTTTTTT. The J gene is TRBJ2-2, the V gene TRBV10-3; D call uncertain. V was cut by 5 bases and J by 0 bases, with 10 bases left in between. Germline V gene sequence: CDR1 ENHRY, CDR2 SYGVKD. The CDR3 runs 15 residues.

This clonotype was detected many times. The chain couples TRBV20-1 to TRBJ1-5, with a weak D call TRBD1 (5 bases). The CDR3 covers 14 residues. Trimming took 2 bases from V and 6 from J, leaving 14 bases between them. Germline V gene sequence: CDR1 DFQATT, CDR2 SNEGSKA (reference sequence). The CDR3 region is CSARQGSRGQPQHF. In DNA form, the CDR3 reads TGCAGTGCTAGACAGGGTTCGCGGGGTCAGCCCCAGCATTTT.

There are many counts of this clonotype. The J gene is TRBJ2-2, the V gene TRBV7-3; D not resolved. The CDR3 consists of 13 residues. Germline V gene lookup returns CDR1 SGHTA and CDR2 FQGTGA. V lost 5 bases to trimming and J lost 5 bases, with 9 bases between them. The CDR3 bases are TGTGCCAGCAGCCCCAGGCTTACCGGGGAGCTGTTTTTT. This gives the protein CASSPRLTGELFF. Combining the CDR3 with reference TRBV7-3 and TRBJ2-2 gives the whole variable domain GAGVSQTPSNKVTEKGKYVELRCDPISGHTALYWYRQSLGQGPEFLIYFQGTGAADDSGLPNDRFFAVRPEGSVSTLKIQRTERGDSAVYLCASSPRLTGELFFGEGSRLTVL.

In this sample, this clonotype turned up many times. The rearrangement links TRBV5-1 to TRBJ2-7; 7 bases match TRBD1. V lost 3 bases, J lost 4 bases, and 7 bases stayed unmatched. Germline lookup yields CDR1 SGHRS and CDR2 YFSETQ. The CDR3 extends over 14 amino acids. This chain's CDR3 is CASSWGQTSYEQYF. The DNA of the CDR3 is TGCGCCAGCAGCTGGGGACAGACTTCTTACGAGCAGTACTTC. The full variable domain, rest sourced from reference TRBV5-1 and TRBJ2-7, is KAGVTQTPRYLIKTRGQQVTLSCSPISGHRSVSWYQQTPGQGLQFLFEYFSETQRNKGNFPGRFSGRQFSNSRSEMNVSTLELGDSALYLCASSWGQTSYEQYFGPGTRLTVT.

This clonotype was observed at least ten times. The CDR3 reads CSAASGGQETQYF. CDR3 DNA: TGCAGTGCTGCCTCCGGGGGGCAAGAGACCCAGTACTTC. V usage is TRBV20-1 and J usage is TRBJ2-5, with TRBD2 identical over 7 bases. CDR3 length equals 13 residues. The germline V gene has CDR1 DFQATT and CDR2 SNEGSKA (reference sequence). V gave up 5 bases and J gave up 2 bases; unmatched junction bases: 5.

The table lists this clonotype with many counts. Just one base apart from a much larger clone, this may be a read error. The chain links TRBV4-1 to TRBJ1-2; TRBD1 agrees at 7 bases. V shed 0 bases, J shed 5 bases, and the junction held 6 bases outside the gene matches. The CDR3 spans 15 residues. Germline-derived CDR1 and CDR2 are MGHRA and YSYEKL. The CDR3: CASSQESRTGYGYTF. Here the CDR3 DNA reads TGCGCCAGCAGCCAAGAATCCAGGACAGGTTATGGCTACACCTTC.

Worth noting for this clonotype: Mismatch with germline at one junction end may stem from a read error. This rearrangement joins TRBV12-3 or TRBV12-4 to TRBJ1-3, with D possibly being TRBD1 (6 bases). The CDR3 is made up of 16 amino acids. The CDR3 DNA sequence: TGTGCCAGCAGACCAACAGGGTTGATCTCTGGAAACACCATATGTTTT. Amino acid sequence: CASRPTGLISGNTICF.

Ten or more counts support this clonotype. The rearrangement links TRBV12-3 or TRBV12-4 to TRBJ2-5, with TRBD2 as a possible D gene (5 bases). Trimming took off 7 bases at V and 4 bases at J, with 16 bases between the two ends. CDR3 size: 14 residues. The CDR3, as DNA: TGTGCCAGCACCCAAGGAGGCGTGGTAGAGACCCAGTACTTC. Its translation is CASTQGGVVETQYF.

This clonotype was counted many times. The chain employs TRBV20-1 and TRBJ2-7, with D perhaps TRBD1 (5 bases). Germline V gene lookup returns CDR1 DFQATT and CDR2 SNEGSKA (reference sequence). V was clipped by 0 bases and J by 6 bases, with 9 bases between them. This CDR3 comprises 12 residues. In nucleotides, the CDR3 is TGCAGTGCTAGAGATCAAGGGGTCGAGCAGTACTTC. Protein product: CSARDQGVEQYF.

This clonotype has ten or more counts. The chain carries TRBV6-2 or TRBV6-3 and TRBJ2-7; possibly TRBD1 or TRBD2 for D (5 bases each). Germline V lookup: CDR1 MNHEY, CDR2 SVGEGT. The V and J ends lost 6 bases and 2 bases respectively, with 14 bases between them. The CDR3 length is 14 residues. This CDR3 is CASRTSGPAYEQYF. In DNA, the CDR3 is TGTGCCAGCAGGACCTCGGGACCCGCCTACGAGCAGTACTTC.